Following are 25 T cell receptor beta chains from one sample sequenced in a study of blood T cell repertoires in COVID-19. TCRdb's copy holds only in-frame clones and misses some; the assay was immunoSEQ multiplex PCR. The repertoire holds about 210,000 clones, with 75% to 90% as singletons. The sequenced sample was PBMCs or T cells enriched from blood (not recorded which). These receptors were taken from a man in his forties or fifties who had recovered from COVID-19.

Notes on this clone: The junction differs from germline at one of its ends, possibly a read error. The chain couples TRBV28 to TRBJ1-3; 9 bases line up with TRBD1. Germline V CDR1 and CDR2: MDHEN, SYDVKM. The CDR3 consists of 11 residues. CDR3 loop: CRTGAGNTIYF. The CDR3, as DNA: TGCCGGACAGGGGCTGGAAACACCATATATTTT.

This clone was picked up one time. The chain recombines TRBV6-5 with TRBJ1-2, with a tentative D call TRBD1 (6 bases). The CDR3 extends over 14 amino acids. Germline CDR1 and CDR2: MNHEY and SVGAGI. Trimming shortened V by 7 bases and J by 4 bases, and 16 bases separated the two germline ends. The DNA for the CDR3 is TGTGCCAGCATCCCCTCCGGGGGGGCCTATGGCTACACCTTC. Residues: CASIPSGGAYGYTF.

The genes are TRBV3-1 (or the pseudogene TRBV3-2) and TRBJ2-5; 10 nucleotides match TRBD2. With 3 bases clipped from V and 5 bases from J, the junction kept 12 bases outside the gene matches. Per germline, CDR1 LGHDT and CDR2 YNNKEL (reference sequence). The CDR3 consists of 17 residues. The CDR3 DNA is TGTGCCAGCAGCCAGAGAGAAGCGGGGGGGCAGGGGGAGACCCAGTACTTC. Its protein is CASSQREAGGQGETQYF.

J is TRBJ1-2 and V is TRBV30; 8 bases map to TRBD1. The CDR3 totals 15 residues. Per the germline V gene, CDR1 is GTSNPN and CDR2 is SVGIG (reference sequence). The junction had 14 bases not matched to a gene; V was cut back by 6 bases and J by 5 bases. As DNA, the CDR3 is TGTGCCTGCGAAGGAGACAGGGGATTCAGATATGGCTACACCTTC. Encoded protein: CACEGDRGFRYGYTF.

The chain links TRBV27 to TRBJ2-5; D may be TRBD1 (5 bases). Germline CDR1 and CDR2: MNHEY and SMNVEV (reference sequence). The CDR3 runs to 14 residues. The ends were cut back, 8 bases at V and 7 bases at J, with 20 bases in the middle. CDR3 in DNA: TGTGCCAGCTCCATCTTCGGACAAGAAGGGACCCAGTACTTC. This codes for CASSIFGQEGTQYF.

This chain connects TRBV11-3 to TRBJ2-1, with TRBD2 identical over 8 bases. There are 15 residues in the CDR3. J lost 4 bases, V lost 5 bases, and 7 bases had no gene match. The V gene's germline CDR1 is SGHNT and CDR2 YENEEA. Here the CDR3 reads CASSAYGGGYNEQFF. The CDR3 DNA reads as TGTGCCAGCAGCGCCTACGGGGGGGGATACAATGAGCAGTTCTTC.

The rearrangement links TRBV7-9 to TRBJ2-7; possibly TRBD1 for D (6 bases). Germline V gene sequence: CDR1 SEHNR, CDR2 FQNEAQ (reference sequence). The CDR3 has 13 amino acids. The V gene lost 5 bases and the J gene lost 6 bases, with 14 bases spanning the gap. CDR3 bases: TGTGCCAGCAGCCCCCCAGGGGCGGTCGAGCAGTACTTC. Encoded protein: CASSPPGAVEQYF.

This clone is a singleton in its sample. V usage is TRBV18 and J usage is TRBJ1-4; D not certain. This CDR3 comprises 13 residues. V was trimmed by 1 base and J by 4 bases, leaving 4 bases between them. CDR1 and CDR2 (germline): KGHSH, LQKENI. Here the CDR3 reads CASSPQHNEKLFF. DNA of the CDR3: TGTGCCAGCTCACCACAGCATAATGAAAAACTGTTTTTT.

V usage is TRBV24-1 and J usage is TRBJ1-5; 9 nucleotides line up with TRBD1. The CDR3 loop spans 16 amino acids. CDR1 is KGHDR, CDR2 SFDVKD, per germline. J was trimmed by 3 bases and V by 2 bases; bases with no gene match: 4. The CDR3 coding sequence is TGTGCCACCAGTGATTCCGGGACAGGGCTCAATCAGCCCCAGCATTTT. Translation: CATSDSGTGLNQPQHF.

In DNA form, the CDR3 reads TGTGCCAGCAGCCAAGTTCTAGGGAGTGGCTACACCTTC. Translation gives CASSQVLGSGYTF. The chain recombines TRBV3-1 (or the pseudogene TRBV3-2) with TRBJ1-2; D remains ambiguous. Looked up from germline, CDR1 is LGHDT and CDR2 is YNNKEL (reference sequence). The CDR3 extends over 13 amino acids. Trimming stripped 1 base from V and 7 bases from J, with 10 bases between.

The table lists this clone with a few counts. The chain recombines TRBV2 with TRBJ1-2; possible D gene TRBD1, 5 bases. Deletions cut 4 bases from V and 4 bases from J, with 16 bases between. This CDR3 has 15 residues. The germline V gene encodes CDR1 SNHLY and CDR2 FYNNEI. CDR3 DNA: TGTGCCAGCAGTGGGGCGACCGGGACTACCTATGGCTACACCTTC. It translates to CASSGATGTTYGYTF.

The J gene is TRBJ2-2, the V gene TRBV5-4; D is possibly TRBD1 (6 bases). Trimming left V 5 bases short and J 3 bases short, with 14 bases between. CDR3 length equals 15 residues. The germline V gene encodes CDR1 SGHNT and CDR2 YYREEE (reference sequence). CDR3 region: CASRAGTTDTGELFF. In DNA form, the CDR3 reads TGTGCCAGCAGGGCCGGGACAACGGACACCGGGGAGCTGTTTTTT.

Regarding this clone: One end of the junction fails to match germline, which may point to a read error. V and J are TRBV7-3 and TRBJ2-1, with 11 bases fitting TRBD2. The CDR3 sequence is 16 residues long. Germline lookup yields CDR1 SGHTA and CDR2 FQGTGA. The CDR3 DNA is TGTGCCAGCAGCCTAACTCTAGCGGGGGGTGACAATGAGCAGTTCTTC. This translates into CASSLTLAGGDNEQFF.

J is TRBJ1-1 and V is TRBV2, with 7 nucleotides matching TRBD1. Germline CDR1 reads SNHLY; CDR2 reads FYNNEI. The trim removed 1 base at V and 4 bases at J, leaving 3 bases unmatched. There are 14 residues in the CDR3. CDR3 loop: CASSEGGTVTEAFF. As DNA, the CDR3 is TGTGCCAGCAGTGAAGGAGGGACAGTCACTGAAGCTTTCTTT. The variable domain in full, completed from reference TRBV2 and TRBJ1-1, reads EPEVTQTPSHQVTQMGQEVILRCVPISNHLYFYWYRQILGQKVEFLVSFYNNEISEKSEIFDDQFSVERPDGSNFTLKIRSTKLEDSAMYFCASSEGGTVTEAFFGQGTRLTVV.

The chain combines TRBV4-2 with TRBJ2-3; D possibly corresponds to TRBD2 (5 bases). V was clipped by 2 bases and J by 2 bases, with 14 bases between them. CDR3 length equals 16 residues. CDR1 is LGHNA and CDR2 is YNFKEQ in the germline V gene. The CDR3 loop reads CASSQQAGLLTDTQYF. The CDR3 coding sequence is TGTGCCAGCAGCCAACAGGCCGGACTTCTCACAGATACGCAGTATTTT.

V usage is TRBV7-8 and J usage is TRBJ1-6; 8 positions agree with TRBD1. V lost 1 base and J lost 7; bases outside the gene matches: 3. This CDR3 is 15 amino acids long. Germline values: CDR1 SGHVS, CDR2 FQNEAQ. CDR3 nucleotide sequence: TGTGCCAGCAGCTTAGGGGACAGGACAAATTCACCCCTCCACTTT. Its translation is CASSLGDRTNSPLHF. Supplemented by reference TRBV7-8 and TRBJ1-6, the full variable domain reads GAGVSQSPRYKVAKRGQDVALRCDPISGHVSLFWYQQALGQGPEFLTYFQNEAQLDKSGLPSDRFFAERPEGSVSTLKIQRTQQEDSAVYLCASSLGDRTNSPLHFGNGTRLTVT.

The rearrangement joins TRBV11-3 to TRBJ2-3; 9 bases line up with TRBD1. The CDR3 is 15 amino acids. V shed 5 bases, J shed 2 bases, and the junction held 5 bases outside the gene matches. The V gene's germline CDR1 is SGHNT and CDR2 YENEEA. CDR3 bases: TGTGCCAGCAGCCCGGACAGGGGACTCACAGATACGCAGTATTTT. Encoded protein: CASSPDRGLTDTQYF.

The chain has TRBV5-1 and TRBJ1-1; D gene uncertain. The CDR3 contains 13 residues. In germline, CDR1 is SGHRS, CDR2 YFSETQ. V was cut by 2 bases and J by 2 bases, with 7 bases left in between. The CDR3 DNA reads TGCGCCAGCAGCTTCAGCGAAAACACTGAAGCTTTCTTT. Translation: CASSFSENTEAFF.

The rearrangement links TRBV10-1 to TRBJ2-1; 10 nucleotides agree with TRBD2. V shed 0 bases, J shed 4 bases, and the junction held 3 bases outside the gene matches. Germline CDR1 reads WNHNN; CDR2 reads SYGVQD (reference sequence). This CDR3 spans 16 amino acids. The CDR3 spells CASSESWTSGYNEQFF. The CDR3 coding sequence is TGCGCCAGCAGTGAGTCTTGGACTAGCGGATACAATGAGCAGTTCTTC.

The V gene is TRBV28, the J gene TRBJ2-5; the match to TRBD1 covers 7 bases. V shed 6 bases and J 5 bases; nucleotides not matched to a gene: 6. CDR3 length: 13 residues. Per the germline V gene, CDR1 is MDHEN and CDR2 is SYDVKM. The CDR3 reads CASRRTGVETQYF. For the CDR3, the DNA is TGTGCCAGCAGAAGAACAGGGGTCGAGACCCAGTACTTC. Based on the CDR3 plus reference TRBV28 and TRBJ2-5, the full variable domain is DVKVTQSSRYLVKRTGEKVFLECVQDMDHENMFWYRQDPGLGLRLIYFSYDVKMKEKGDIPEGYSVSREKKERFSLILESASTNQTSMYLCASRRTGVETQYFGPGTRLLVL.

The chain combines TRBV19 with TRBJ1-1; 9 positions match TRBD1. Trimming at V came to 3 bases and at J to 0 bases, leaving 8 bases not matched to a gene. CDR1 and CDR2 from the germline V gene are LNHDA and SQIVND (reference sequence). This CDR3 has 17 amino acids. CDR3 sequence: CASSMTDRGTLNTEAFF. CDR3 nucleotides: TGTGCCAGTAGTATGACCGACAGGGGGACCTTGAACACTGAAGCTTTCTTT.

The rearrangement links TRBV7-9 to TRBJ1-3; no clear D. Trimming pared 4 bases from V and 0 bases from J, leaving 4 bases between. CDR1 and CDR2 (germline): SEHNR, FQNEAQ (reference sequence). The CDR3 sequence is 13 residues long. CDR3 DNA: TGTGCCAGCAGCTCAGTCTCTGGAAACACCATATATTTT. It translates to CASSSVSGNTIYF.

This clone was detected only once. The V and J genes are TRBV2 and TRBJ2-3; the D gene is possibly TRBD2 (5 bases). CDR1 and CDR2 (germline): SNHLY, FYNNEI. This CDR3 spans 15 amino acids. V was clipped by 2 bases and J by 4 bases, with 13 bases between them. The CDR3 sequence is CASSERLAGADTQYF. In DNA, the CDR3 is TGTGCCAGCAGTGAACGGTTAGCCGGGGCAGATACGCAGTATTTT.

The V gene is TRBV12-2, the J gene TRBJ1-1; the table's D call of TRBD1 was not tested on the DNA. TRBV12-2 is assigned pseudogene status. CDR3 length: 16 amino acids. The CDR3 coding sequence is TGTGCAAGTCGCCGCGCCCGGGACATCTCGAACACTGAAGCTTTCTTT. Its translation is CASRRARDISNTEAFF.

This chain joins TRBV24-1 and TRBJ2-5; D call uncertain. The CDR3 is 12 amino acids. Between the trimmed V and J ends, which lost 4 bases and 10 bases, there was a span of 12 bases. CDR1 and CDR2 from the germline V gene are KGHDR and SFDVKD. CDR3 in DNA: TGTGCCACCAGTGACCATCAGGATAACCAGTACTTC. Translation: CATSDHQDNQYF.